These T cell receptor beta chains were read from a single sample in a study of T-cell reconstitution after alpha-beta-depleted transplantation in children. From the PCR reads, TCRdb called clonotypes with MiXCR, one entry per CDR3 protein. Here the sample spans roughly 120,000 distinct CDR3 sequences, 23% being singletons. Sequencing used PBMCs, mostly from graft donor cells, obtained 180 days after TCRalphabeta/CD19-depleted stem cell transplant. The receptors originated from a male patient between 2 and 10 years old who had a stem cell transplant for chronic granulomatous disease, so the T cells may come from the graft donor. Both conserved end residues are part of each CDR3. D genes are given only for firm matches. Only some rows state a clone size, as once, few, many or a class for expanded clones.

TRBV27	TRBJ2-7	NA	many	CASSLGAQNYEQYF	TGTGCCAGCAGTTTGGGTGCACAAAACTACGAGCAGTACTTC
TRBV20-1	TRBJ2-5	TRBD2	few	CSASGTSQETQYF	TGCAGTGCTAGCGGGACTAGCCAAGAGACCCAGTACTTC
TRBV7-6	TRBJ2-2	NA	NA	CASRVSTNTGELFF	TGTGCCAGCAGGGTGTCCACGAACACCGGGGAGCTGTTTTTT
TRBV29-1	TRBJ2-3	NA	NA	CSAPGISSTDTQYF	TGCAGCGCCCCGGGGATATCTAGCACAGATACGCAGTATTTT
TRBV20-1	TRBJ2-1	NA	many	CSAHPVEGKYNEQFF	TGCAGTGCCCATCCGGTTGAGGGAAAGTACAATGAGCAGTTCTTC
TRBV7-9	TRBJ2-3	NA	NA	CASSWGSSRCDTQYF	TGTGCCAGCAGCTGGGGGTCGTCTCGGTGCGATACGCAGTATTTT
TRBV20-1	TRBJ2-3	TRBD2	NA	CSALKLAGGEDTQYF	TGCAGTGCTCTGAAACTAGCGGGAGGTGAAGATACGCAGTATTTT
TRBV27	TRBJ2-6	NA	many	CASSPHLRSSGANVLTF	TGTGCCAGCAGTCCTCACCTCCGGAGCTCTGGGGCCAACGTCCTGACTTTC
TRBV7-9	TRBJ2-1	NA	many	CASSLTNNEQFF	TGTGCCAGCAGCTTAACTAACAATGAGCAGTTCTTC
TRBV20-1	TRBJ2-1	TRBD2	many	CSARTGVGLAGSYNEQFF	TGCAGTGCAAGGACAGGGGTAGGACTAGCGGGATCTTACAATGAGCAGTTCTTC
TRBV20-1	TRBJ2-1	TRBD1	many	CSADRGIYNEQFF	TGCAGTGCGGACAGGGGGATTTACAATGAGCAGTTCTTC
TRBV6-4	TRBJ2-1	NA	NA	CASSEGQDYNEQFF	TGTGCCAGCAGTGAGGGACAAGACTACAATGAGCAGTTCTTC
TRBV20-1	TRBJ2-2	NA	few	CSAVNRDPNTGELFF	TGCAGTGCTGTCAACAGGGATCCGAACACCGGGGAGCTGTTTTTT
TRBV7-8	TRBJ2-2	NA	many	CASSPRTTLAGELFF	TGTGCCAGCAGCCCGAGGACAACTCTGGCCGGGGAGCTGTTTTTT
TRBV27	TRBJ1-2	TRBD1	many	CASSPTGARPVYGYTF	TGTGCCAGCAGTCCTACAGGGGCTCGCCCCGTCTATGGCTACACCTTC